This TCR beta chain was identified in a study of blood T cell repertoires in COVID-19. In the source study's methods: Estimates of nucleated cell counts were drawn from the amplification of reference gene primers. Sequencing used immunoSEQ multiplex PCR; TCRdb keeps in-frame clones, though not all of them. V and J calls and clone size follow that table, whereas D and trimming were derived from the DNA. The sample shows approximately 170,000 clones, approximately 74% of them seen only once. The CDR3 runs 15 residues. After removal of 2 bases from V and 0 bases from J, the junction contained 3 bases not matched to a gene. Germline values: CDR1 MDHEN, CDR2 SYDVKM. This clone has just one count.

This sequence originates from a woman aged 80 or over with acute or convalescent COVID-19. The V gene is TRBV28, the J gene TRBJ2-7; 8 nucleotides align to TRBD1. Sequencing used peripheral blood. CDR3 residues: CASSLVGQGSYEQYF. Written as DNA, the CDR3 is TGTGCCAGCAGTTTAGTAGGACAGGGCTCCTACGAGCAGTACTTC.